Shown below are 30 T cell receptor beta chains from a single sample sequenced in a study of technical replicates of blood from four donors. The protocol was immunoSEQ multiplex PCR, while the TCRdb copy is restricted to in-frame clones and leaves out a portion. The repertoire has around 83,000 clones, over 90% of them found once; the top ten carry approximately 0.39%. Sequenced: T cells isolated from PBMCs. Every receptor here comes from a human donor in good health.

The chain has TRBV14 and TRBJ2-1; possible D gene TRBD1, 6 bases. V dropped 4 bases and J dropped 8 bases, with 12 bases sitting between them. The length of the CDR3 is 13 residues. The germline V gene encodes CDR1 SGHDN and CDR2 FVKESK. The CDR3 loop is CASSRQEFDEQFF. The CDR3 nucleotides are TGTGCCAGCAGCCGACAGGAGTTTGATGAGCAGTTCTTC. Filled out from reference TRBV14 and TRBJ2-1, the complete variable domain reads EAGVTQFPSHSVIEKGQTVTLRCDPISGHDNLYWYRRVMGKEIKFLLHFVKESKQDESGMPNNRFLAERTGGTYSTLKVQPAELEDSGVYFCASSRQEFDEQFFGPGTRLTVL.

This clone was found once. This chain connects TRBV6-6 to TRBJ1-1, with TRBD1 as a possible D gene (5 bases). Per germline, CDR1 MNHNY and CDR2 SVGAGI (reference sequence). Trimming stripped 4 bases from V and 11 bases from J, with 11 bases between. This CDR3 comprises 11 residues. The CDR3 DNA is TGTGCCAGCAGTTGGGGGGGGGAGGCTTTCTTT. This codes for CASSWGGEAFF.

The chain links TRBV6-4 to TRBJ1-2, with TRBD1 matching 8 bases. Germline lookup yields CDR1 MRHNA and CDR2 SNTAGT. Germline trimming cut 2 bases from V and 1 base from J; bases unmatched to any gene: 6. CDR3 length: 16 amino acids. CDR3 protein: CASSDIGQGGNYGYTF. CDR3 in DNA: TGTGCCAGCAGTGACATTGGACAGGGTGGTAACTATGGCTACACCTTC.

The rearrangement joins TRBV7-2 to TRBJ2-7, with 10 bases matching TRBD2. The CDR3 loop spans 12 amino acids. Germline CDR1 is SGHTA and CDR2 is FQGNSA. V gave up 5 bases and J gave up 6 bases; unmatched junction bases: 1. The CDR3 spells CASSASGSEQYF. As DNA, the CDR3 is TGTGCCAGCAGCGCTAGCGGGAGCGAGCAGTACTTC.

This clone was counted once. The V call is TRBV10-3, the J call TRBJ2-7; the match to TRBD2 covers 13 bases. Germline-derived CDR1 and CDR2 are ENHRY and SYGVKD. V trimming: 7 bases; J trimming: 3 bases; junction bases outside the gene matches: 6. CDR3 length: 15 amino acids. CDR3 loop: CAITKGLAGIYEQYF. CDR3 DNA: TGTGCCATCACCAAGGGACTAGCGGGAATCTACGAGCAGTACTTC.

The chain links TRBV5-1 to TRBJ1-1; D is unclear. V lost 4 bases and J 3 bases, leaving 10 bases between the germline ends. There are 13 residues in the CDR3. Germline V lookup: CDR1 SGHRS, CDR2 YFSETQ. The CDR3 DNA reads as TGCGCCAGCAGCGTAAACAGCTACACTGAAGCTTTCTTT. Protein: CASSVNSYTEAFF.

V and J are TRBV13 and TRBJ1-4, with D unresolved. Germline V CDR1 and CDR2: PRHDT, FYEKMQ (reference sequence). The CDR3 extends over 12 amino acids. The V and J ends lost 2 bases and 6 bases respectively, with 4 bases between them. In nucleotides, the CDR3 is TGTGCCAGCAGCTTACATGATGAAAAACTGTTTTTT. This codes for CASSLHDEKLFF.

The chain is built from TRBV7-2 and TRBJ2-7; 8 nucleotides agree with TRBD2. The CDR3 sequence is 16 residues long. Germline trimming cut 5 bases from V and 3 bases from J; bases unmatched to any gene: 12. Germline lookup yields CDR1 SGHTA and CDR2 FQGNSA. For the CDR3, the DNA is TGTGCCAGCAGCCCCCTGGGGCCAGCGGGGGTCTACGAGCAGTACTTC. Encoded protein: CASSPLGPAGVYEQYF.

This chain joins TRBV6-4 and TRBJ2-1, with D maybe TRBD2 (5 bases). There are 13 residues in the CDR3. Germline V gene sequence: CDR1 MRHNA, CDR2 SNTAGT. V shed 5 bases and J shed 9 bases, with 14 bases lying between them. The CDR3, as DNA: TGTGCCAGCAGTCTGGACTGGTTGGGTGAGCAGTTCTTC. Translating gives CASSLDWLGEQFF.

The rearrangement joins TRBV27 to TRBJ1-1, with D hard to call. The CDR3 is 14 amino acids. V was cut by 5 bases and J by 4 bases, with 14 bases left in between. Per the germline V gene, CDR1 is MNHEY and CDR2 is SMNVEV (reference sequence). The CDR3 nucleotides read TGTGCCAGCAGTCCCAATCAAGCGACCACTGAAGCTTTCTTT. The encoded protein is CASSPNQATTEAFF.

This clone occurred once. CDR3 protein: CASSMGGLAVKETQYF. The DNA of the CDR3 is TGTGCCAGTAGTATGGGGGGACTAGCCGTAAAAGAGACCCAGTACTTC. The genes are TRBV19 and TRBJ2-5; the match to TRBD2 covers 9 bases. V trimming: 3 bases; J trimming: 3 bases; junction bases outside the gene matches: 8. Germline-derived CDR1 and CDR2 are LNHDA and SQIVND (reference sequence). This CDR3 contains 16 residues.

The V call is TRBV5-4, the J call TRBJ1-2; 7 bases agree with TRBD1. Losses at the gene ends were 0 bases for V and 4 bases for J; bases not matched to a gene: 6. CDR3 size: 15 residues. Germline V lookup: CDR1 SGHNT, CDR2 YYREEE (reference sequence). The CDR3 DNA is TGTGCCAGCAGCTTGGAGGGACAGTATTTCTATGGCTACACCTTC. Translating gives CASSLEGQYFYGYTF.

The J gene is TRBJ2-7, the V gene TRBV11-3; a possible D gene is TRBD1 (7 bases). Germline CDR1 SGHNT, CDR2 YENEEA. V was shortened by 5 bases and J by 1 base, with 18 bases between the two germline ends. The CDR3 is 16 residues long. The CDR3 spells CASSPSPAGGSYEQYF. The DNA of the CDR3 is TGTGCCAGCAGCCCAAGCCCGGCAGGGGGGTCCTACGAGCAGTACTTC. The entire variable domain, with the rest obtained from reference TRBV11-3 and TRBJ2-7, is as follows: EAGVVQSPRYKIIEKKQPVAFWCNPISGHNTLYWYLQNLGQGPELLIRYENEEAVDDSQLPKDRFSAERLKGVDSTLKIQPAELGDSAVYLCASSPSPAGGSYEQYFGPGTRLTVT.

This clone has more than one count but fewer than ten. The chain links TRBV19 to TRBJ1-1; maybe TRBD1 (5 bases). V lost 7 bases to trimming and J lost 8 bases, with 11 bases between them. The CDR3 has 11 residues. Per the germline V gene, CDR1 is LNHDA and CDR2 is SQIVND (reference sequence). CDR3 sequence reads: CASTPGLEAFF. The CDR3 DNA is TGTGCCAGTACCCCGGGACTGGAAGCTTTCTTT.

The chain links TRBV18 to TRBJ1-4; D unresolved. Trimming shortened V by 3 bases and J by 3 bases, and 8 bases separated the two germline ends. The length of the CDR3 is 14 residues. CDR1 is KGHSH, CDR2 LQKENI, per germline. CDR3 in DNA: TGTGCCAGCTCACCCTTTACTTCTAATGAAAAACTGTTTTTT. It is translated as CASSPFTSNEKLFF.

The CDR3 bases are TGTGCCAGCAGAGACAGGATAGAAGCTTTCTTT. Translated: CASRDRIEAFF. V gene TRBV6-5 combines with J gene TRBJ1-1; possible D gene TRBD1, 6 bases. The V and J ends lost 6 bases and 8 bases respectively, with 10 bases between them. Germline V CDR1 and CDR2: MNHEY, SVGAGI. This CDR3 has 11 residues.

This clone was recorded a few times. The chain links TRBV5-1 to TRBJ1-5, with 10 bases matching TRBD1. Trimming cost V 0 bases and J 6 bases; bases outside gene matches: 3. Germline V gene lookup returns CDR1 SGHRS and CDR2 YFSETQ. The CDR3 runs to 15 residues. CDR3 coding DNA: TGCGCCAGCAGCTTGGAAGGGACAGGGGTTCAGCCCCAGCATTTT. Amino acid sequence: CASSLEGTGVQPQHF.

V and J are TRBV5-6 and TRBJ2-4, with D uncertain. Germline V gene sequence: CDR1 SGHDT, CDR2 YYEEEE. The CDR3 spans 15 residues. V was cut by 1 base and J by 0 bases, with 8 bases left in between. The CDR3 region is CASSLQILAKNIQYF. The DNA for the CDR3 is TGTGCCAGCAGCTTGCAGATATTAGCCAAAAACATTCAGTACTTC. The full variable domain, rest sourced from reference TRBV5-6 and TRBJ2-4, is DAGVTQSPTHLIKTRGQQVTLRCSPKSGHDTVSWYQQALGQGPQFIFQYYEEEERQRGNFPDRFSGHQFPNYSSELNVNALLLGDSALYLCASSLQILAKNIQYFGAGTRLSVL.

The genes are TRBV4-3 and TRBJ1-2, with D perhaps TRBD1 (6 bases). Germline V CDR1 and CDR2: LGHNA, YSLEER. This CDR3 spans 15 amino acids. The V end was cut by 0 bases, the J end by 2 bases, with 10 bases between. The DNA for the CDR3 is TGCGCCAGCAGCCAAGAGAAAACAGGGAACTATGGCTACACCTTC. Protein sequence: CASSQEKTGNYGYTF.

The chain recombines TRBV19 with TRBJ1-2; 8 bases are shared with TRBD1. CDR1 is LNHDA, CDR2 SQIVND, per germline (reference sequence). V trimming: 5 bases; J trimming: 4 bases; junction bases outside the gene matches: 6. CDR3 size: 14 residues. DNA for the CDR3: TGTGCCAGTAGTCTGACAGGGGAAAGCTATGGCTACACCTTC. Protein product: CASSLTGESYGYTF.

This clone has more than one count but fewer than ten. V gene TRBV29-1 combines with J gene TRBJ1-2; D possibly corresponds to TRBD1 (5 bases). The CDR3 consists of 11 residues. V was pared by 8 bases and J by 0 bases, with 7 bases between. Germline V gene data show CDR1 as SQVTM and CDR2 as ANQGSEA. The CDR3 protein is CSTTANYGYTF. CDR3 in DNA: TGCAGCACGACAGCTAACTATGGCTACACCTTC.

The V gene is TRBV13, the J gene TRBJ2-1, with a possible D match to TRBD1 (5 bases). The germline CDR1 and CDR2 sequences are PRHDT and FYEKMQ (reference sequence). The CDR3 length is 14 residues. The V gene lost 3 bases and the J gene lost 0 bases, with 6 bases spanning the gap. In nucleotides, the CDR3 is TGTGCCAGCAGCTTGGGGCTCTCCTACAATGAGCAGTTCTTC. This codes for CASSLGLSYNEQFF.

The J gene is TRBJ1-5, the V gene TRBV28; D uncertain. The V gene lost 2 bases and the J gene lost 5 bases, with 10 bases spanning the gap. The CDR3 extends over 14 amino acids. Germline V gene data show CDR1 as MDHEN and CDR2 as SYDVKM. The chain's CDR3 is CASSLREEYQPQHF. The CDR3 bases are TGTGCCAGCAGTTTACGGGAGGAGTATCAGCCCCAGCATTTT.

V is TRBV30 and J is TRBJ1-3; D unresolved. The germline V gene has CDR1 GTSNPN and CDR2 SVGIG (reference sequence). The CDR3 sequence is 14 residues long. Between the trimmed V and J ends, which lost 5 bases and 7 bases, there was a span of 18 bases. The CDR3 bases are TGTGCCTGGTTTTCCTATAGGAGAGGCAACACCATATATTTT. Protein sequence: CAWFSYRRGNTIYF.

This clone was seen only once. The genes are TRBV28 and TRBJ1-4, with 7 positions matching TRBD1. V was pared by 7 bases and J by 13 bases, with 9 bases of the junction left unmatched. CDR3 length equals 12 residues. CDR1 is MDHEN, CDR2 SYDVKM, per germline. CDR3 protein: CASTSSQGGLFF. In DNA form, the CDR3 reads TGTGCCAGCACCTCGAGCCAGGGGGGACTGTTTTTT.

The CDR3 DNA reads TGTGCCAGTGGAAAGGACAGGGGGGTTCTCACAGATACGCAGTATTTT. Translated: CASGKDRGVLTDTQYF. This chain links TRBV7-2 with TRBJ2-3; 10 bases line up with TRBD1. V gave up 9 bases and J gave up 2 bases; unmatched junction bases: 11. The CDR3 has 16 amino acids. Germline-derived CDR1 and CDR2 are SGHTA and FQGNSA.

The gene calls are TRBV6-5 and TRBJ2-5; 9 positions match TRBD1. This CDR3 is 15 amino acids long. Trimming at V came to 5 bases and at J to 2 bases, leaving 6 bases not matched to a gene. Germline CDR1 and CDR2: MNHEY and SVGAGI. The DNA of the CDR3 is TGTGCCAGCAGTAAGGGACAGGGCAATCAAGAGACCCAGTACTTC. As protein: CASSKGQGNQETQYF.

V is TRBV27 and J is TRBJ2-1; the match to TRBD1 covers 7 bases. The germline V gene encodes CDR1 MNHEY and CDR2 SMNVEV (reference sequence). Germline trimming cut 6 bases from V and 8 bases from J; bases unmatched to any gene: 7. The length of the CDR3 is 13 residues. CDR3 DNA sequence: TGTGCCAGCAGCCTTGGACAGGTGGATGAGCAGTTCTTC. Translation gives CASSLGQVDEQFF.

This sequence joins TRBV19 and TRBJ1-2; the D gene is possibly TRBD1 (5 bases). The CDR3 totals 13 residues. Trimming removed 3 bases from V and 8 bases from J, with 13 bases in between. Germline V gene data show CDR1 as LNHDA and CDR2 as SQIVND (reference sequence). For the CDR3, the DNA is TGTGCCAGTAGTATTGGGCAGGGAAGCGGCTACACCTTC. It specifies CASSIGQGSGYTF.

The chain is built from TRBV4-2 and TRBJ2-7, with 10 bases matching TRBD2. The ends lost 0 bases at V and 6 bases at J; junction bases unmatched: 5. Germline loops: CDR1 LGHNA, CDR2 YNFKEQ. The CDR3 loop spans 15 amino acids. DNA of the CDR3: TGTGCCAGCAGCCAAGAGGCTAGCGGGAGTGGCGAGCAGTACTTC. Its translation: CASSQEASGSGEQYF.